This T cell receptor (beta chain) was recovered during a study of cytomegalovirus exposure and HLA in healthy donors. Study conclusions and caveats: Listed as cytomegalovirus-associated were 170 or so TCR beta chains. Exclusion applied to some V segments, including TRBV6-2 and TRBV6-3, as they were indistinguishable. In a later analysis, a missense DCLRE1C variant was linked to TCR beta V- and J-gene trimming.

The germline CDR1 and CDR2 sequences are MGHDK and SYGVNS. There are 13 residues in the CDR3. V shed 5 bases and J 2 bases; nucleotides not matched to a gene: 2. PCR was performed using 60 Vbeta and 13 Jbeta primers. Libraries were prepared by immunoSEQ multiplex PCR; TCRdb keeps only in-frame clonotypes and omits some of them. The repertoire holds tens of thousands of clones, with 65% to 80% as singletons. With regard to this clone: Antigen: not known.

The sample comprised PBMCs. The receptor was isolated from a man between 40 and 49 years old in good health and CMV-seropositive. This chain links TRBV25-1 with TRBJ2-7; 8 nucleotides line up with TRBD1. This CDR3 is CASSRQGTYEQYF. CDR3 nucleotide sequence: TGTGCCAGCAGTAGACAGGGGACCTACGAGCAGTACTTC.